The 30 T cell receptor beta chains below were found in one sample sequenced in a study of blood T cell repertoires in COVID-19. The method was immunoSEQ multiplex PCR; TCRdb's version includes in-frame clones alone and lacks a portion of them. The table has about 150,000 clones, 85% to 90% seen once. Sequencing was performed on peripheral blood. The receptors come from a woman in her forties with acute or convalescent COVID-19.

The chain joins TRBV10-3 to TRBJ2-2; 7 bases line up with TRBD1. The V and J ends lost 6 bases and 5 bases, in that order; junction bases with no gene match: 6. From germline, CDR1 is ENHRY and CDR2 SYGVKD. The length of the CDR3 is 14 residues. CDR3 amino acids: CAIRETGLTGELFF. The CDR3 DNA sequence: TGTGCCATCAGAGAGACAGGGTTGACCGGGGAGCTGTTTTTT.

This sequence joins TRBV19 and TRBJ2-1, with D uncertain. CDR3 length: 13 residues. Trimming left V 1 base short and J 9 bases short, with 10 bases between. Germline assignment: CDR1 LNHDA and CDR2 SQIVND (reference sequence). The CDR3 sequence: CASSIGTIGEQFF. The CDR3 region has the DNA TGTGCCAGTAGTATAGGCACTATAGGTGAGCAGTTCTTC.

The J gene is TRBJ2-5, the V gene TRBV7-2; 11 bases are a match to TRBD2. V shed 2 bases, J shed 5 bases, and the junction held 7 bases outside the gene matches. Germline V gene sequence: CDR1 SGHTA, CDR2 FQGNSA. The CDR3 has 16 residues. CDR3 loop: CASSLYVLAGVETQYF. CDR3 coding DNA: TGTGCCAGCAGCTTATACGTACTAGCGGGAGTTGAGACCCAGTACTTC.

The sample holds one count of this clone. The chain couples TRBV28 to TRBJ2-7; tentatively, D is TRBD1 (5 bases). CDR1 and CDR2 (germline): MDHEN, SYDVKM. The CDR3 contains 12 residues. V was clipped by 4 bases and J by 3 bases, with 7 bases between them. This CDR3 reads CASSSTVYEQYF. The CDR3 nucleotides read TGTGCCAGCAGTTCGACAGTCTACGAGCAGTACTTC.

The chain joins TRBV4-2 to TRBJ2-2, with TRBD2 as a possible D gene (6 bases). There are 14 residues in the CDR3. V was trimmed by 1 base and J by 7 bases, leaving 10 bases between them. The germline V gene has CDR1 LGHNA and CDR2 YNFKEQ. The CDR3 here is CASSQGGEVGELFF. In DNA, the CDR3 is TGTGCCAGCAGCCAAGGAGGGGAGGTCGGGGAGCTGTTTTTT.

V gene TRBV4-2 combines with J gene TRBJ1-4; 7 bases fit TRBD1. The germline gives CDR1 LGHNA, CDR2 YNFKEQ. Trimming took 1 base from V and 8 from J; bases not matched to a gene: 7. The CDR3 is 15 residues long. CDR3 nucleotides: TGTGCCAGCAGCCAAGTAAAGGGGGCGGACGAAAAACTGTTTTTT. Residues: CASSQVKGADEKLFF.

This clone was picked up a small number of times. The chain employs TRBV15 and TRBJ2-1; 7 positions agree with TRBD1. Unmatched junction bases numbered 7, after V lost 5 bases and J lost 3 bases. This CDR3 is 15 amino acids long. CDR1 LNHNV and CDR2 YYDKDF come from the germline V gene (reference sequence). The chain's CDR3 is CATSSRTGRYNEQFF. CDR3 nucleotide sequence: TGTGCCACCAGCTCTCGGACAGGTCGCTACAATGAGCAGTTCTTC.

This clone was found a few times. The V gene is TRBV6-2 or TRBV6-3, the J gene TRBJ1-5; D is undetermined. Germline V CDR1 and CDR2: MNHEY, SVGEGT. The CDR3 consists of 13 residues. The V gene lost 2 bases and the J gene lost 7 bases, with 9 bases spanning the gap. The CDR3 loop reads CASSYVGSQPQHF. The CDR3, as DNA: TGTGCCAGCAGTTACGTGGGGAGCCAGCCCCAGCATTTT.

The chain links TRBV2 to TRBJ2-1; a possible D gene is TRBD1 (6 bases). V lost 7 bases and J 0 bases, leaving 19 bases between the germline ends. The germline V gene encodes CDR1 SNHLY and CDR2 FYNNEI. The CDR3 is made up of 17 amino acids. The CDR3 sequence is CASIPLGQLSSYNEQFF. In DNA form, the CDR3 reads TGTGCCAGCATACCATTAGGACAGCTAAGCTCCTACAATGAGCAGTTCTTC.

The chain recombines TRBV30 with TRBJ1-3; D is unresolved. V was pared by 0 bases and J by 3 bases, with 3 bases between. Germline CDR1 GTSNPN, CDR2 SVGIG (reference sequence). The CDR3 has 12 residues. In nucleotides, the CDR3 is TGTGCCTGGAGTGTTATTGGAAACACCATATATTTT. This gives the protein CAWSVIGNTIYF.

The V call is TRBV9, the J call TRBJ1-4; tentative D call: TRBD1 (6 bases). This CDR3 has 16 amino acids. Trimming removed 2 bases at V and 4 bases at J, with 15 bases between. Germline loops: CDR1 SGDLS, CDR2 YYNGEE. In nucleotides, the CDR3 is TGTGCCAGCAGCGTGGGACATGAGGGAGTTAATGAAAAACTGTTTTTT. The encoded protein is CASSVGHEGVNEKLFF.

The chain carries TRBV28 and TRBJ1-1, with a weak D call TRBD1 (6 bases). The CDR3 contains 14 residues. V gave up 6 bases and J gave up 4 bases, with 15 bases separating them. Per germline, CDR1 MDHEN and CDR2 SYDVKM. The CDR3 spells CASRPFGGATEAFF. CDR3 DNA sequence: TGTGCCAGCAGACCCTTCGGGGGGGCCACTGAAGCTTTCTTT.

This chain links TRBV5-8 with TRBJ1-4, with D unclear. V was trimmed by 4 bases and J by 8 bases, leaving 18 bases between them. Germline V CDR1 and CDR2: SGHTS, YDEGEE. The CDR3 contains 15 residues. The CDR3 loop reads CASSHPVRVREKLFF. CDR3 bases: TGTGCCAGCAGCCACCCCGTCCGGGTCCGAGAAAAACTGTTTTTT.

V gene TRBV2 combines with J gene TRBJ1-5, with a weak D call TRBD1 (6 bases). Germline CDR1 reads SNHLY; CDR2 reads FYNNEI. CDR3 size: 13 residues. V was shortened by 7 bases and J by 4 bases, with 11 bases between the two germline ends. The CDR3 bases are TGTGCCAGCACCCTGACAGGTAATCAGCCCCAGCATTTT. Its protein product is CASTLTGNQPQHF.

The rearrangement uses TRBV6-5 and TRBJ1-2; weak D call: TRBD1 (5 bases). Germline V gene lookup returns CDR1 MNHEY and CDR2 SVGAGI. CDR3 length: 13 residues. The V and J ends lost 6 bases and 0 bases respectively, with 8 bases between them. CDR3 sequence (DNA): TGTGCCAGCAGGACAGACGCTAACTATGGCTACACCTTC. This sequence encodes CASRTDANYGYTF.

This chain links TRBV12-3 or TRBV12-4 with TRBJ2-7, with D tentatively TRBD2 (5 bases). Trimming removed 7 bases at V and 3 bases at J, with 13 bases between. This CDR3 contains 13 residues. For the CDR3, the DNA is TGTGCCAGCACCGAATTTCGGGGCTACGAGCAGTACTTC. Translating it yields CASTEFRGYEQYF.

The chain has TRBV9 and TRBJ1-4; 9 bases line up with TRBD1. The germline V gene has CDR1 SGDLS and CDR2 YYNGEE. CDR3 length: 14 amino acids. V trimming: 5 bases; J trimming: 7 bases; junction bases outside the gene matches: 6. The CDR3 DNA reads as TGTGCCAGCAGTACAGGGGGCGCGGGTGAAAAACTGTTTTTT. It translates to CASSTGGAGEKLFF.

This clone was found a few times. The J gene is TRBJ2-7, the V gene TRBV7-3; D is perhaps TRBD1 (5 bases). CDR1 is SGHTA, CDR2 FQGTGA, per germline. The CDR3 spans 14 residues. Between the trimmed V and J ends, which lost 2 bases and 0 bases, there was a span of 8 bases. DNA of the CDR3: TGTGCCAGCAGCTTAGACAGTGCCTCCTACGAGCAGTACTTC. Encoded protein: CASSLDSASYEQYF.

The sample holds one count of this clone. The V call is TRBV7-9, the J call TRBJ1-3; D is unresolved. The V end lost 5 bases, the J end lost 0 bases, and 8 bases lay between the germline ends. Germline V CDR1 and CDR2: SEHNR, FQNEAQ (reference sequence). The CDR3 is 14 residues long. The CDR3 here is CASSTQSSGNTIYF. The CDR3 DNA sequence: TGTGCCAGCAGCACACAGTCCTCTGGAAACACCATATATTTT.

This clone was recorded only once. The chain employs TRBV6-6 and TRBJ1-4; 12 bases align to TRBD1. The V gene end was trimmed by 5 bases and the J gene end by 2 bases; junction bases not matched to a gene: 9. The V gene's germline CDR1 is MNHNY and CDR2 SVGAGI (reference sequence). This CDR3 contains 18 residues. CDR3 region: CASSPGQGAIFTNEKLFF. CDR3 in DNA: TGTGCCAGCAGTCCGGGACAGGGGGCAATTTTCACTAATGAAAAACTGTTTTTT.

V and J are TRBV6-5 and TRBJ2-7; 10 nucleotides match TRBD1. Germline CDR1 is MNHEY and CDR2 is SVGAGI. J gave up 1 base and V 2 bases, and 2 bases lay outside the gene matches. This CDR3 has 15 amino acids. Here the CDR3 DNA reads TGTGCCAGCAGTTACCGGACAGGGGGATCCTACGAGCAGTACTTC. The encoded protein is CASSYRTGGSYEQYF.

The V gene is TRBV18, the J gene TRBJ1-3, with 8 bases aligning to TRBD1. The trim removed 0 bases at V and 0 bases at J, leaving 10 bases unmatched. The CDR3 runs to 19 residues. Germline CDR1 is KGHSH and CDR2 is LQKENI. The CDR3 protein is CASSPPEGQGLHSGNTIYF. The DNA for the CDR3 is TGTGCCAGCTCACCACCAGAAGGACAGGGTCTCCACTCTGGAAACACCATATATTTT.

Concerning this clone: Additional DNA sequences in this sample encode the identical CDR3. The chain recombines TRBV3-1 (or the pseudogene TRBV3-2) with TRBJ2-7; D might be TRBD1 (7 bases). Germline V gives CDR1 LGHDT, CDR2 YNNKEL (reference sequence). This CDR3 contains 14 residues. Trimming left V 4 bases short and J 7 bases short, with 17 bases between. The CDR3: CASSPLAGGREQYF. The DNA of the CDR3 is TGTGCCAGCAGCCCACTAGCAGGGGGGCGTGAGCAGTACTTC.

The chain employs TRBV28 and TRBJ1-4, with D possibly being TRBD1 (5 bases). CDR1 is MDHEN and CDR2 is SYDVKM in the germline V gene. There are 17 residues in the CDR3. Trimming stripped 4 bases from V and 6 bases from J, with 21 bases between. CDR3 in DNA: TGTGCCAGCAGTTCACGGGGGAAACTGGGGGTTGATGAAAAACTGTTTTTT. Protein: CASSSRGKLGVDEKLFF.

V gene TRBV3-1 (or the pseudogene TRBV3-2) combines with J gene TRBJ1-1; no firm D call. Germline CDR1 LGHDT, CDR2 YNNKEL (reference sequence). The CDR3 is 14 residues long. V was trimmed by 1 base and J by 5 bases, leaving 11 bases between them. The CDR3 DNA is TGTGCCAGCAGCCAAGCAAAGGTGAGGACTGAAGCTTTCTTT. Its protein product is CASSQAKVRTEAFF.

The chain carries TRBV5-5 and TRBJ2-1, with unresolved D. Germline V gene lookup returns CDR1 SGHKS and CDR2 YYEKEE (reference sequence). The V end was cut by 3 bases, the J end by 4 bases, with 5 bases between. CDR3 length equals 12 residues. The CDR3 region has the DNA TGTGCCAGCAGCTCCCAATACAATGAGCAGTTCTTC. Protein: CASSSQYNEQFF.

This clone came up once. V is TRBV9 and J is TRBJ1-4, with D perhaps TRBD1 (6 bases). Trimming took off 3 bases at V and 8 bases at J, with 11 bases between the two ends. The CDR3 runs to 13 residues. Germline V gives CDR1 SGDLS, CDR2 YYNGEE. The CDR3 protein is CASSGRGREKLFF. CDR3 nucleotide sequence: TGTGCCAGCAGCGGCAGGGGAAGGGAAAAACTGTTTTTT.

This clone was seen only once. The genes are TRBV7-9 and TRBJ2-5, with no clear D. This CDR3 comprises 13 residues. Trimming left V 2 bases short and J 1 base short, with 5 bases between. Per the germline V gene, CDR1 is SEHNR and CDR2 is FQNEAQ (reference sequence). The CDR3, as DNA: TGTGCCAGCAGCTTAAACAGCCAAGAGACCCAGTACTTC. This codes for CASSLNSQETQYF.

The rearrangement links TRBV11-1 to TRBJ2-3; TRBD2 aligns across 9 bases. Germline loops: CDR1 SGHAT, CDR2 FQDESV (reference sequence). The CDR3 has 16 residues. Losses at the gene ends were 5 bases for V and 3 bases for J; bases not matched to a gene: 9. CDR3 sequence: CASSLLAGVRTDTQYF. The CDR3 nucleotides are TGTGCCAGCAGCCTATTAGCGGGGGTGCGGACAGATACGCAGTATTTT. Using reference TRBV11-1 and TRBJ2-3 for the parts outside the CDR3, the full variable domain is EAEVAQSPRYKITEKSQAVAFWCDPISGHATLYWYRQILGQGPELLVQFQDESVVDDSQLPKDRFSAERLKGVDSTLKIQPAELGDSAMYLCASSLLAGVRTDTQYFGPGTRLTVL.

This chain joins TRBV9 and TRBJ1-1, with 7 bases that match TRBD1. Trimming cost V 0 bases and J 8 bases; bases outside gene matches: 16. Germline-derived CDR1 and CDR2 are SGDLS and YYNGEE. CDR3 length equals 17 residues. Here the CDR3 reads CASSVGYFSRDSKEAFF. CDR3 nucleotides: TGTGCCAGCAGCGTAGGCTATTTTAGTAGGGACAGTAAAGAAGCTTTCTTT.